This T cell receptor (beta chain) is from a study of CD8 T cells in ankylosing spondylitis. Germline values: CDR1 SQVTM, CDR2 ANQGSEA. There are 14 residues in the CDR3. One entry per CDR3 protein results from TCRdb running MiXCR on the 5' RACE reads. The table shows roughly 97,000 distinct CDR3 sequences, with roughly 8.3% occurring only once. Comments on this clonotype: At one end the junction does not follow the germline gene, possibly because of a read error.

The sequenced sample was blood, either unsorted or a sorted T cell fraction (not recorded which). The sequence came from a male donor with ankylosing spondylitis or in good health (not recorded which). The chain combines TRBV29-1 with TRBJ1-5; 10 bases fit TRBD1. Here the CDR3 reads CSVSGTGDNQSQHF. The CDR3 bases are TGCAGCGTTTCGGGGACAGGGGACAATCAGTCCCAGCATTTT.